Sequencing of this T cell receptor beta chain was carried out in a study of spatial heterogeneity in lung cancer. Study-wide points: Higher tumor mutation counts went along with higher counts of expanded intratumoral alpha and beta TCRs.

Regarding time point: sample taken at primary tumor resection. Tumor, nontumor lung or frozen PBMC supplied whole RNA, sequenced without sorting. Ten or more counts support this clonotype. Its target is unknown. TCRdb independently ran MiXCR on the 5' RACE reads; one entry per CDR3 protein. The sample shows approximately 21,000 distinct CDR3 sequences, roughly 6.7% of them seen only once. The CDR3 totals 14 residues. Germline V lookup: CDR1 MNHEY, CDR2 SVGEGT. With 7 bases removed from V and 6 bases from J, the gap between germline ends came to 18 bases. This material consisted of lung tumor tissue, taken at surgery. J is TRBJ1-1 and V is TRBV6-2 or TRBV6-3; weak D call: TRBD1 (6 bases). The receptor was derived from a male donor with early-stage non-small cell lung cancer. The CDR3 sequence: CASTLGAGASEAFF. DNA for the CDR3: TGTGCCAGCACCCTAGGGGCAGGGGCCTCTGAAGCTTTCTTT.